This T cell receptor (beta chain) was captured in a study of CD8 T cells in ankylosing spondylitis. Libraries of TCR beta came from quantitative 5'-RACE with molecular barcodes. MiXCR, applied by TCRdb to the 5' RACE reads, yields one record per CDR3 protein. Among approximately 300,000 distinct CDR3 sequences listed, roughly 8% were seen once. Findings and caveats of the study: Disease-linked clones reportedly showed significant enrichment in matched ankylosing spondylitis synovial fluid. Seemingly distinctive of ankylosing spondylitis blood was a TCR beta motif formed by eight highly homologous variants. Existing reports had already noted some motif variants in reactive arthritis synovial fluid and blood.

From germline, CDR1 is DFQATT and CDR2 SNEGSKA (reference sequence). V lost 6 bases and J lost 3; bases outside the gene matches: 7. The CDR3 consists of 15 residues. Note on this clonotype: What it binds is not known.

Source material: blood, either unsorted or a sorted T cell fraction (not recorded which). V is TRBV20-1 and J is TRBJ2-7; TRBD2 matches at 14 bases. The clonotype was recovered from a male donor with ankylosing spondylitis. CDR3 bases: TGCAGTGCCATGGGACTAGCGGGAGTTGGCTACGAGCAGTACTTC. Its protein product is CSAMGLAGVGYEQYF.